Described below is a single TCR beta chain sequence and its context. No cognate antigen has been identified for it. Per-base quality was not reported, and no clone a single base away is much larger than it. For repertoire sequencing, the TCR beta CDR3 regions were amplified from RNA transcripts. The first round of RT-PCR was done with HTBI primers and the Qiagen OneStep RT-PCR kit, and was followed by a second round of multiplex PCR, then size selection and purification. Libraries were sequenced paired-end with 100 bp reads on an Illumina HiSeq2000. In the original analysis: Reads were processed with SOAPnuke, discarding reads with adapters, uncalled bases, mean Phred below 15, or no exact constant-primer or identifier match. High-quality paired reads were merged with COPE v1.2.5. Each unique nucleotide sequence was defined as a clonotype, and clonotypes were aligned to IMGT TRB V, D and J references with MiTCR v1.1. Only V-J combinations with frequency above 0.0001 were analysed, covering approximately 99% of repertoires. For each V-J combination, a TCR clonal expansion and chaos score was defined as F50 clonal expansion divided by the chaos observed in the TCRdist matrix. Welch's t-statistics and random forest were used to reduce features to 10 to 15 V-J combinations, which were fed into a naive Bayes classifier. Thyroid-blood repertoire similarity was quantified with the Morisita-Horn index. TCRdb handled the public reads itself, with Q25 trimming in fastp and clone calling in MiXCR, and kept productive beta chains. For every CDR3 protein sequence, its rows merge into one entry that carries the most common genes and DNA. The V and J calls and clone size come from TCRdb's table, not from the authors' own analysis. This sample comprises 1 million to 1.3 million distinct CDR3 sequences, about 38% of them detected only once. The top ten clones comprise around 10% of the sample.

The data were obtained in a study of Graves' ophthalmopathy and Graves' hyperthyroidism (dated by TCRdb to 2016 to 2018). Study-wide context: Hyperthyroidism was considered stable if no progression to ophthalmopathy occurred within 18 months of follow-up. The study used signatures of the TCR beta repertoire to tell Graves' ophthalmopathy apart from Graves' hyperthyroidism and to predict which patients would progress to ophthalmopathy. In total, 135 blood samples were TCR-sequenced: 43 ophthalmopathy, roughly 77 hyperthyroidism and some 17 hyperthyroidism-to-ophthalmopathy patients. To explore V-J signatures distinguishing ophthalmopathy from hyperthyroidism, a discovery set of more than 95 patients (roughly 45 ophthalmopathy, roughly 60 stable hyperthyroidism) was enrolled. An independent validation cohort was composed of roughly 18 hyperthyroidism patients and about 17 patients who later progressed from hyperthyroidism to ophthalmopathy. In about 6 hyperthyroidism patients, T-cell repertoires of thyroid tissue and blood were compared. Following sample collection, hyperthyroidism patients were given methimazole at a starting dose of 30 mg daily, and ophthalmopathy patients were given high-dose intravenous methylprednisolone.

Taken from cysteine to phenylalanine, the CDR3 has 13 residues. This entry keeps only the CDR3 DNA: 39 bases, framed from base 1. V is trimmed back by 1 base and J by 10 bases, and the junction contains 2 bases that no gene match accounts for. From a lookup of the germline V gene (reference sequence), CDR1 and CDR2 are DFQATT and SNEGSKA. Hyperthyroidism patients were newly diagnosed, were aged 18 to 65 years, and had a disease duration under 2 months. Anyone with other autoimmune diseases, uncontrolled infections, pregnancy or lactation was excluded from the study. Diagnosis was based on clinical symptoms, serum thyroxine, TRAb, thyroid ultrasound and orbital computed tomography. Trizol reagent was used to extract the total RNA, and its quality was then checked on an Agilent 2100 Bioanalyzer. What the study reported, not specific to this receptor: Most expanded thyroid clonotypes with a frequency above 0.001 also appeared in blood, which suggests that blood repertoires may reflect the immune response in the thyroid. In validation, the model predicted ophthalmopathy progression with more than 70% sensitivity and approximately 75% specificity; 12 predicted patients were CT-confirmed with GO in a median of roughly 6.8 months. Ophthalmopathy was separated from stable hyperthyroidism by the 13-signature model with more than 85% sensitivity and around 81% specificity in cross-validation and with 80%/75% in the test set. Sample size was not statistically predetermined, and group allocation was not concealed from the investigators.

The sample was peripheral blood or thyroid tissue (not recorded which). This chain is built from TRBV20-1 and TRBJ1-6; 9 central nucleotides agree with TRBD1. The clonotype comes from an adult man with Graves' hyperthyroidism. The CDR3 has the sequence CSARGTGVSPLHF. The DNA reads as follows: TGCAGTGCTAGAGGGACAGGGGTGTCACCCCTCCACTTT.